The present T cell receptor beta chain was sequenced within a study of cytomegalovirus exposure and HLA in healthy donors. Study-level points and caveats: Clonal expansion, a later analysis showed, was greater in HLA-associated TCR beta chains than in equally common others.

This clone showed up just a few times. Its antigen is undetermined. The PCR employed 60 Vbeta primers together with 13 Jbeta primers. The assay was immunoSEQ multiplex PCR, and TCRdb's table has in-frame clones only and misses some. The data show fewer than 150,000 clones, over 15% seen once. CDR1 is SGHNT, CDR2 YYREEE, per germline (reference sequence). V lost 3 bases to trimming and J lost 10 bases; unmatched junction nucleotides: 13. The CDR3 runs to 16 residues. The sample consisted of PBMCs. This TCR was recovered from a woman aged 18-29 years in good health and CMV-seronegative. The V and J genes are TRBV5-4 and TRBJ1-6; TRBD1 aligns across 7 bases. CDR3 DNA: TGTGCCAGCAGCTCGAACCCAGACAGGGTACACTCACCCCTCCACTTT. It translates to CASSSNPDRVHSPLHF.